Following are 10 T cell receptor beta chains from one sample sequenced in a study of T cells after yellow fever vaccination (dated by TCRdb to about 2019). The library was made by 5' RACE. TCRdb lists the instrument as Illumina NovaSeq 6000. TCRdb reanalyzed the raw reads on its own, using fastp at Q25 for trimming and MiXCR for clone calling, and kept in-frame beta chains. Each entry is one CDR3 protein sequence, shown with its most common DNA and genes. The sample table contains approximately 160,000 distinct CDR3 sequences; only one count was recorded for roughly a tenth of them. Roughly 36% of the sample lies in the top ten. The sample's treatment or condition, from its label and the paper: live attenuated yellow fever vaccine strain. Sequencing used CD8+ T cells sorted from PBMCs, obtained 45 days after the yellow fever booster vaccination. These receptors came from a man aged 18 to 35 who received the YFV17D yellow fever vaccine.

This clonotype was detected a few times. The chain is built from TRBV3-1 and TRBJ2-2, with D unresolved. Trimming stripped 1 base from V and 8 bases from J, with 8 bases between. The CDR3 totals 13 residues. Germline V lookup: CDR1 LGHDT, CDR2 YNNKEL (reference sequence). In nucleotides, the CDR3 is TGTGCCAGCAGCCAAGTAGGGTTAGGGGAGCTGTTTTTT. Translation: CASSQVGLGELFF.

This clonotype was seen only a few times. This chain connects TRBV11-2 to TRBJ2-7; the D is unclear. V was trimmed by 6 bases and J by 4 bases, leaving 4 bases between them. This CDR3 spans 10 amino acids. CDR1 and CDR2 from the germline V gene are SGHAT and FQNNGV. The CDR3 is CASREYEQYV. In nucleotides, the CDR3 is TGTGCCAGCAGGGAATACGAGCAGTACGTC.

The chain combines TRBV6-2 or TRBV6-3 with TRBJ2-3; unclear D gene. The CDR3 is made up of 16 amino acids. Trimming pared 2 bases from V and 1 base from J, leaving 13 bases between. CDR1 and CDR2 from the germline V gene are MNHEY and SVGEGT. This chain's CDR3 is CASSYQPYAGTDTQYF. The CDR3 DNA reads TGTGCCAGCAGTTACCAACCGTATGCCGGCACAGATACGCAGTATTTT.

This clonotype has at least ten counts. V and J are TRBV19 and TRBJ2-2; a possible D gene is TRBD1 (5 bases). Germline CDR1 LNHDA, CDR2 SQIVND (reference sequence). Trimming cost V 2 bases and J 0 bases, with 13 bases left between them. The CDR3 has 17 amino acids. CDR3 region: CASSIPTADPNTGELFF. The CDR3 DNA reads TGTGCCAGTAGTATACCGACAGCTGACCCGAACACCGGGGAGCTGTTTTTT.

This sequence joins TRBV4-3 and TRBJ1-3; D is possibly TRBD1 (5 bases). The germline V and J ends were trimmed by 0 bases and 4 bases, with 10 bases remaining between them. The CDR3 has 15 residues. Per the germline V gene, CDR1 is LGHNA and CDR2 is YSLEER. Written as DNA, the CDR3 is TGCGCCAGCAGCCAAGATCAGGGTCCCGGAAACACCATATATTTT. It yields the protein CASSQDQGPGNTIYF.

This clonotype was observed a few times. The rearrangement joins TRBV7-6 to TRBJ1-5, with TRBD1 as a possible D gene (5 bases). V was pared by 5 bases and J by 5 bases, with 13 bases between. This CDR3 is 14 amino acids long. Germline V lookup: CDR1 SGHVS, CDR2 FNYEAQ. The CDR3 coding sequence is TGTGCCAGCAGCCTGACAGTGACCGATCAGCCCCAGCATTTT. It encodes CASSLTVTDQPQHF.

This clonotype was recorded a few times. The CDR3 nucleotides read TGTGCCAGCAGCTCAACTTTAACCGCCGGGACAGGGGGATACGAGCAGTACTTC. It specifies CASSSTLTAGTGGYEQYF. The chain employs TRBV6-2 or TRBV6-3 and TRBJ2-7; 11 positions agree with TRBD1. V was pared by 6 bases and J by 4 bases, with 17 bases of the junction left unmatched. This CDR3 spans 18 amino acids. Germline-derived CDR1 and CDR2 are MNHEY and SVGEGT.

The CDR3 loop is CASSPWDSSYEQYF. CDR3 sequence (DNA): TGCGCCAGCAGCCCCTGGGACAGCTCCTACGAGCAGTACTTC. This chain joins TRBV4-1 and TRBJ2-7; TRBD1 matches at 7 bases. Germline-derived CDR1 and CDR2 are MGHRA and YSYEKL. With V trimmed by 4 bases and J by 0 bases, 3 bases remained unmatched. This CDR3 spans 14 amino acids.

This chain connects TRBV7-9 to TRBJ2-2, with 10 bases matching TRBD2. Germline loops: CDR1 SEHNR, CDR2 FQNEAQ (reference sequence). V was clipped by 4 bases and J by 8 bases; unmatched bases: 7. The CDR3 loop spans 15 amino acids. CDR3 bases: TGTGCCAGCAGCTCGACCGGACTAGCGGTTGGGGAGCTGTTTTTT. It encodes CASSSTGLAVGELFF. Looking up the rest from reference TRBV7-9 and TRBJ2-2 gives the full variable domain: DTGVSQNPRHKITKRGQNVTFRCDPISEHNRLYWYRQTLGQGPEFLTYFQNEAQLEKSRLLSDRFSAERPKGSFSTLEIQRTEQGDSAMYLCASSSTGLAVGELFFGEGSRLTVL.

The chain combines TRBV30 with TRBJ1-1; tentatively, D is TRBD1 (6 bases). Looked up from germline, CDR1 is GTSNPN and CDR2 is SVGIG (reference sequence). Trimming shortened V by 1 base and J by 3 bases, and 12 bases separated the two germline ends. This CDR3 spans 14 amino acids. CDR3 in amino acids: CAWSAGQYYTEAFF. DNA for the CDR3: TGTGCCTGGAGTGCTGGACAGTATTACACTGAAGCTTTCTTT.